The rows below give T cell receptor beta chains drawn from one sample of a study of T cell changes during pregnancy in multiple sclerosis. Some clones are missing from TCRdb's copy, which holds only in-frame ones; the method was immunoSEQ multiplex PCR. Among fewer than 65,000 clones listed, more than 85% were seen once. The sequencing used peripheral blood, collected before pregnancy. The receptors shown here come from a female donor with multiple sclerosis, enrolled in a pregnancy study. CDR3s include the opening cysteine and the closing phenylalanine or tryptophan.

v_call | cdr3_aa
TRBV7-9 | CASSLSLREKLFF
TRBV7-2 | CASSRGGASYNEQFF
TRBV9 | CASSLRSGEEFF
TRBV29-1 | CSVEVGNYEQYF
TRBV29-1 | CSVPDPRGGLNEKLFF
TRBV11-2 | CASSFGAQGAVGYTF
TRBV18 | CASSPSGGGNTGELFF
TRBV10-3 | CAITPGGRTDTQYF
TRBV10-3 | CAISESTGRDNEQFF
TRBV7-9 | CASEGSGGAGDTQYF
TRBV6-1 | CASSGEGHSYGYTF
TRBV2 | CASKGQGSSYEQYF